This TCR beta chain was found in a study of blood T cell repertoires in COVID-19. Study overall: Collection of acute and convalescent COVID-19 samples took place in the United States, Italy and Spain.

V lost 0 bases, J lost 5 bases, and 6 bases lay in between. The CDR3 sequence is 13 residues long. In germline, CDR1 is SGHRS, CDR2 YFSETQ. The protocol was immunoSEQ multiplex PCR, while the TCRdb copy is restricted to in-frame clones and leaves out a portion. The data hold approximately 160,000 clones, with about 90% observed a single time. Sequences were obtained from PBMCs or T cells enriched from blood (not recorded which). This receptor was obtained from a woman aged 45-65 years who had recovered from COVID-19. The rearrangement links TRBV5-1 to TRBJ2-4, with a possible D match to TRBD2 (5 bases). The CDR3 region is CASSLAGENIQYF. The CDR3, as DNA: TGCGCCAGCAGCTTGGCCGGGGAAAACATTCAGTACTTC.